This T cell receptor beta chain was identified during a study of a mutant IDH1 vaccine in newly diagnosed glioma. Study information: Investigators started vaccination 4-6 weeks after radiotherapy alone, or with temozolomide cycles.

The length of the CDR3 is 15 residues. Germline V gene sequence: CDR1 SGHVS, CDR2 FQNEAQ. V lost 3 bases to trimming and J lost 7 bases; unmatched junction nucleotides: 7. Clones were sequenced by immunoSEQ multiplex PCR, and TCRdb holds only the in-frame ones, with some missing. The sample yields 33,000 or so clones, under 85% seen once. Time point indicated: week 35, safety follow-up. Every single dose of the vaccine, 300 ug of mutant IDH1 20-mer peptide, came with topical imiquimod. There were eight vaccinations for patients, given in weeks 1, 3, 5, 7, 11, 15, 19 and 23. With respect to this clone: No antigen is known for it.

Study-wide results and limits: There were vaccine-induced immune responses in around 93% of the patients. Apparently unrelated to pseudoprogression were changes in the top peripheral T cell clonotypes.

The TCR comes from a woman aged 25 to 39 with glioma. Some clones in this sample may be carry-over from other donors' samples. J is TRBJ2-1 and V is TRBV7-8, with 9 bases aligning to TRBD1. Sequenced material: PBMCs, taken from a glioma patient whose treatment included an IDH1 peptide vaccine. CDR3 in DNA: TGTGCCAGCAGCTTGATGGGACAGGGAAGAAATGAGCAGTTCTTC. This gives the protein CASSLMGQGRNEQFF.